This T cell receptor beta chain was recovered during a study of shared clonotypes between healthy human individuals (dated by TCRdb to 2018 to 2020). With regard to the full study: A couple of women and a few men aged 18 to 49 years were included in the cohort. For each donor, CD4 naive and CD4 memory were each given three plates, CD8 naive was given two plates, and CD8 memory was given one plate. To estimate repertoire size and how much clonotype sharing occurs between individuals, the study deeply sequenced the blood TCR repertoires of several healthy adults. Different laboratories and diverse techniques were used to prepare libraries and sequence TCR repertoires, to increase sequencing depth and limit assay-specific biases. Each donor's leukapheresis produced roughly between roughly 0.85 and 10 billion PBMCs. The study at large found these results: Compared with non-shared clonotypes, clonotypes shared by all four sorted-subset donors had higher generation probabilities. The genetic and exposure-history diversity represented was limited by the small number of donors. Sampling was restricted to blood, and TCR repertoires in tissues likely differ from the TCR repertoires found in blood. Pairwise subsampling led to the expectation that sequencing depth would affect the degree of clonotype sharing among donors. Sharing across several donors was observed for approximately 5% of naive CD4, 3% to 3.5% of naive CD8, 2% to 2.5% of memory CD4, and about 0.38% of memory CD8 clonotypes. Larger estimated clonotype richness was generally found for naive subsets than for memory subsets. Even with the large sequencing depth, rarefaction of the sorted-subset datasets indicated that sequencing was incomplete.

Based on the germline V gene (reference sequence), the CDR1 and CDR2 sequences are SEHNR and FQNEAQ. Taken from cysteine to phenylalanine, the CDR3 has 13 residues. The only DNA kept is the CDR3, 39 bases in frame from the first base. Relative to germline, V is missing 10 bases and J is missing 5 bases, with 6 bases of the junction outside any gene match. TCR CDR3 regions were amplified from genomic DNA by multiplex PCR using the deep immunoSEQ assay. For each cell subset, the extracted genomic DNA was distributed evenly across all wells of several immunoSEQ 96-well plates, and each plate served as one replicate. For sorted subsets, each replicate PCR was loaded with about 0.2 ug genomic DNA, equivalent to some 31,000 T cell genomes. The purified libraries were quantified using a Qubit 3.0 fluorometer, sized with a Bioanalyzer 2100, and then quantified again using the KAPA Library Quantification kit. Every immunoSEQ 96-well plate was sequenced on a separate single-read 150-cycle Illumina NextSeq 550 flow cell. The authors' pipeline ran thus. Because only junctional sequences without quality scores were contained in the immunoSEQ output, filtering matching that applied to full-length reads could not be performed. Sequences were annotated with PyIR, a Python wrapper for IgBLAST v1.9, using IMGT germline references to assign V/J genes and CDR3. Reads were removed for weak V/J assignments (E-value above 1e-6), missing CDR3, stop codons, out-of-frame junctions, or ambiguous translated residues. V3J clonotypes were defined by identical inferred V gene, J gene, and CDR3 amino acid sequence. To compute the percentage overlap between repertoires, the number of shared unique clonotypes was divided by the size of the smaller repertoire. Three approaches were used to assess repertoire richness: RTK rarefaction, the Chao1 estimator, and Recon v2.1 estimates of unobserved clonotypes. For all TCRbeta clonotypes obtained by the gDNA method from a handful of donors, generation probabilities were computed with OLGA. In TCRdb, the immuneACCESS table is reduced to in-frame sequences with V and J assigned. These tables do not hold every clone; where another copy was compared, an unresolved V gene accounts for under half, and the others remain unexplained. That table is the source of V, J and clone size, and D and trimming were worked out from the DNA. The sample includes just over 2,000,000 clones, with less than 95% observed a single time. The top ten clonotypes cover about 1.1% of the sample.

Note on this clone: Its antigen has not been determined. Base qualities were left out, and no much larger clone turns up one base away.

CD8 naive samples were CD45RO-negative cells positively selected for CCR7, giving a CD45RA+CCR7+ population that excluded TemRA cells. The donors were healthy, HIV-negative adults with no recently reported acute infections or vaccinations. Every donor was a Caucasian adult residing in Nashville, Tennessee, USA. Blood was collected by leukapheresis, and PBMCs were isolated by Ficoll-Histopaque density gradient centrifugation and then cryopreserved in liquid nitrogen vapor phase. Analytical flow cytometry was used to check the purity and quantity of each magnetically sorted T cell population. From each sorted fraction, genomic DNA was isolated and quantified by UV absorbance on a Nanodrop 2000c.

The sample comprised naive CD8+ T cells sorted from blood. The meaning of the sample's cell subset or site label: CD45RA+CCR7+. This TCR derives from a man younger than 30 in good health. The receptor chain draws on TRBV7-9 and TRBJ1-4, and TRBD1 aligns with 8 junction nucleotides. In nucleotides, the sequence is TGTGCCACCTCAGGGGGCCAAAATGAAAAACTGTTTTTT. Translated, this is CATSGGQNEKLFF. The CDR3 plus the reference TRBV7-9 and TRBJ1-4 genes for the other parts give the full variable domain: DTGVSQNPRHKITKRGQNVTFRCDPISEHNRLYWYRQTLGQGPEFLTYFQNEAQLEKSRLLSDRFSAERPKGSFSTLEIQRTEQGDSAMYLCATSGGQNEKLFFGSGTQLSVL.